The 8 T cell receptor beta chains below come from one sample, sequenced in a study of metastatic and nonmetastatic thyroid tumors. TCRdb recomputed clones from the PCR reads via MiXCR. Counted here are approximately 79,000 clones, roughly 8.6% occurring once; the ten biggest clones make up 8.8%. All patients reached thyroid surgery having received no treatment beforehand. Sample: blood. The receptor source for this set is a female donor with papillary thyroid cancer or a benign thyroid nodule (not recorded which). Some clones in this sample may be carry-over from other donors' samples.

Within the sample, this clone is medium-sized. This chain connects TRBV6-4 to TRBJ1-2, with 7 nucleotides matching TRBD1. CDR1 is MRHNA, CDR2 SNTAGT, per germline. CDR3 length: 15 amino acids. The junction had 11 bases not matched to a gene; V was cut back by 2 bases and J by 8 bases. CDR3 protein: CASSDPGQSSSGYTF. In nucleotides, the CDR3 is TGTGCCAGCAGTGACCCGGGACAGTCCTCCAGCGGCTACACCTTC.

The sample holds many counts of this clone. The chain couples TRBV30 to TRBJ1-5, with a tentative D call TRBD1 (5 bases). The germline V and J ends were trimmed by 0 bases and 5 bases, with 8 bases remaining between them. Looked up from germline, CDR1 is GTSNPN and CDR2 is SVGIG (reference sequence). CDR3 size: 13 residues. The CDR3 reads CAWSVVGDQPQHF. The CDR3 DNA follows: TGTGCCTGGAGTGTAGTAGGGGATCAGCCCCAGCATTTT.

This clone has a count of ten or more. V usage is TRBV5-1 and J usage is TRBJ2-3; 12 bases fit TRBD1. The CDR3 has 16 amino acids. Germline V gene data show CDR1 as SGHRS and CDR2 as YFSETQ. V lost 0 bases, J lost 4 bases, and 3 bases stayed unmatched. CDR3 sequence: CASSLAGQGAADTQYF. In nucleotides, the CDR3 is TGCGCCAGCAGCTTGGCGGGACAGGGGGCCGCAGATACGCAGTATTTT.

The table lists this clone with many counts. The CDR3 DNA reads as TGCAGTGCTAGAGATCGGGAAGCTAGCTCGACCTACGAGCAGTACTTC. Translated, it gives CSARDREASSTYEQYF. This rearrangement joins TRBV20-1 to TRBJ2-7, with TRBD2 as a possible D gene (5 bases). Germline CDR1 and CDR2: DFQATT and SNEGSKA (reference sequence). This CDR3 contains 16 residues. V lost 0 bases to trimming and J lost 2 bases, with 17 bases between them.

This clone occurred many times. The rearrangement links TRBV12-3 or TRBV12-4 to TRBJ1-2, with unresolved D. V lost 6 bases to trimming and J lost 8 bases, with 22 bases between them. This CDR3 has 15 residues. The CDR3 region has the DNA TGTGCCAGCAGGGCGGGCTGGACCCCCGAGGGCGGCTACACCTTC. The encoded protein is CASRAGWTPEGGYTF.

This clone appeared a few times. In DNA, the CDR3 is TGTGCCAGCAGTCGGGACATCGAGTTCTCCTATAATTCACCCCTCCACTTT. It encodes CASSRDIEFSYNSPLHF. The rearrangement links TRBV28 to TRBJ1-6, with D possibly matching TRBD1 (6 bases). CDR1 is MDHEN, CDR2 SYDVKM, per germline. This CDR3 region has 17 residues. The germline V and J ends were trimmed by 5 bases and 0 bases, with 14 bases remaining between them.

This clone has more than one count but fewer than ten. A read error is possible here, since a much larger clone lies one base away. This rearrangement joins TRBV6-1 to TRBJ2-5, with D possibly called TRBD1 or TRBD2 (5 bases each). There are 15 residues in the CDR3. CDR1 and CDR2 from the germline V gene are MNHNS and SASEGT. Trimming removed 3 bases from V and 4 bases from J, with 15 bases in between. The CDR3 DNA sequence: TGTGCCAGCAGTGACACTAGAGGGGAGCGAGAGACCCAGTACTTC. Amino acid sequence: CASSDTRGERETQYF.

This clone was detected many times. CDR3 sequence reads: CATGTGNQPQHF. The DNA for the CDR3 is TGTGCCACCGGGACAGGCAATCAGCCCCAGCATTTT. The chain recombines TRBV28 with TRBJ1-5; TRBD1 agrees at 7 bases. This CDR3 is 12 amino acids long. Germline V gene lookup returns CDR1 MDHEN and CDR2 SYDVKM. V shed 10 bases and J 2 bases; nucleotides not matched to a gene: 2.